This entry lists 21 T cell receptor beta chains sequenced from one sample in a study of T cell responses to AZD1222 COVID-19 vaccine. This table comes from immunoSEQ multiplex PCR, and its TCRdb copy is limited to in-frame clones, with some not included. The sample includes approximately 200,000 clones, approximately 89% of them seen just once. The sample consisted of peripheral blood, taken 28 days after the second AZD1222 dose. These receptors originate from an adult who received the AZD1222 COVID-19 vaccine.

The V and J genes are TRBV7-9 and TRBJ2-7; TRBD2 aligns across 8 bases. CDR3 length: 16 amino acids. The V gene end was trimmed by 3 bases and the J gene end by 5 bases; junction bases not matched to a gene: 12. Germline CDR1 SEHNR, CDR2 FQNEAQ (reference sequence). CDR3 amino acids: CASSFPFGREDNEQYF. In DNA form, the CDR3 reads TGTGCCAGCAGCTTCCCCTTCGGGCGGGAGGATAACGAGCAGTACTTC.

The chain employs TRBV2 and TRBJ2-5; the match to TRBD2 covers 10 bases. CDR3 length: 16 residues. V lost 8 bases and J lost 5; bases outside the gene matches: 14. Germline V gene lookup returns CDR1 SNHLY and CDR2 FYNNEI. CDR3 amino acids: CASPGASGSAGETQYF. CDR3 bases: TGTGCCAGCCCTGGGGCTAGCGGGAGTGCGGGGGAGACCCAGTACTTC.

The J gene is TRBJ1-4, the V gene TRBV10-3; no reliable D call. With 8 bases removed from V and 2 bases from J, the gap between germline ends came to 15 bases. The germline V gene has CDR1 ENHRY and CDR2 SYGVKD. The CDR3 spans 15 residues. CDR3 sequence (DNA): TGTGCCATCTCTCTCGCCGCGGGGACTAATGAAAAACTGTTTTTT. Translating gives CAISLAAGTNEKLFF.

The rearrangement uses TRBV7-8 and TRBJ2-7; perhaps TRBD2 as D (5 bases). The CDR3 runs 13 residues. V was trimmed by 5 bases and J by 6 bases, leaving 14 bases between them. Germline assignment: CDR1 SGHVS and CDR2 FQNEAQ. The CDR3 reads CASSGRGGSEQYF. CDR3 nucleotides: TGTGCCAGCAGCGGAAGAGGAGGCTCCGAGCAGTACTTC.

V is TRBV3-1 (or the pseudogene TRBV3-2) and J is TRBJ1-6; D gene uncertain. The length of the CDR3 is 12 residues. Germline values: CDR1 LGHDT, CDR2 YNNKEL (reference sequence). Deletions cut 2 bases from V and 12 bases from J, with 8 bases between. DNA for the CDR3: TGTGCCAGCAGCCAACATGGGTTACCCCTCCACTTT. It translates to CASSQHGLPLHF.

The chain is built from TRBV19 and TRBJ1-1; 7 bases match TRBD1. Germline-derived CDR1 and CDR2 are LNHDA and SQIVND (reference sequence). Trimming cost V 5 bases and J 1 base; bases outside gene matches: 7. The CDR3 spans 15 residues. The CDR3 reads CASSHPTGWNTEAFF. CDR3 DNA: TGTGCCAGTAGTCACCCGACAGGGTGGAACACTGAAGCTTTCTTT. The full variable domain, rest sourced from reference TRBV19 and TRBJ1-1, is DGGITQSPKYLFRKEGQNVTLSCEQNLNHDAMYWYRQDPGQGLRLIYYSQIVNDFQKGDIAEGYSVSREKKESFPLTVTSAQKNPTAFYLCASSHPTGWNTEAFFGQGTRLTVV.

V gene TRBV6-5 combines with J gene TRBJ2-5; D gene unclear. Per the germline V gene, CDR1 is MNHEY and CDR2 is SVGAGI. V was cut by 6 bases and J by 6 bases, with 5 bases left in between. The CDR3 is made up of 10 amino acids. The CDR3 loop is CASSAQTQYF. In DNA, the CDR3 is TGTGCCAGCAGCGCGCAGACCCAGTACTTC.

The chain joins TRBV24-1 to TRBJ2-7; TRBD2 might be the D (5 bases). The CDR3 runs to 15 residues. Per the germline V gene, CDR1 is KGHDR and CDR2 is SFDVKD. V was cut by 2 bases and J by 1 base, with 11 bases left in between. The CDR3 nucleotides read TGTGCCACCAGTGATTCGGCAGCGGCGTCCTACGAGCAGTACTTC. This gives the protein CATSDSAAASYEQYF.

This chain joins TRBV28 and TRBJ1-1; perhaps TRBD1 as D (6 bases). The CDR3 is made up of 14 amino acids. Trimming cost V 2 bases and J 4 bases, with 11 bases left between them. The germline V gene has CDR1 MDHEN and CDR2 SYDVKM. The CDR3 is CASSLRGGGTEAFF. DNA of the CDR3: TGTGCCAGCAGTTTACGGGGGGGCGGCACTGAAGCTTTCTTT.

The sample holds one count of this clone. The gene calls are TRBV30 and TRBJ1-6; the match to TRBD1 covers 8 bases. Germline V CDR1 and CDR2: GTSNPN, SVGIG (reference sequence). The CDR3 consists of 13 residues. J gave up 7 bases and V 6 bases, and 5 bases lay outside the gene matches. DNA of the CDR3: TGTGCCTGTCCCCGGGACAGGAATTCACCCCTCCACTTT. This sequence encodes CACPRDRNSPLHF.

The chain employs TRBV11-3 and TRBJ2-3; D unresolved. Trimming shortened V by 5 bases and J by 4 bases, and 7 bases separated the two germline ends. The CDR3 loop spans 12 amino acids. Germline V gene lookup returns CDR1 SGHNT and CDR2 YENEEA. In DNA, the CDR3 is TGTGCCAGCAGCCCCCGGGCAGATACGCAGTATTTT. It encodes CASSPRADTQYF.

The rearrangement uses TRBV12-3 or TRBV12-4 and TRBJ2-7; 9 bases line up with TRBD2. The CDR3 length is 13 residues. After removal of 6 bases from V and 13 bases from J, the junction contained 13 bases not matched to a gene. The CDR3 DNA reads TGTGCCAGCAGCCCTTCGACTAGCGGATTATCTTACTTC. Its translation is CASSPSTSGLSYF.

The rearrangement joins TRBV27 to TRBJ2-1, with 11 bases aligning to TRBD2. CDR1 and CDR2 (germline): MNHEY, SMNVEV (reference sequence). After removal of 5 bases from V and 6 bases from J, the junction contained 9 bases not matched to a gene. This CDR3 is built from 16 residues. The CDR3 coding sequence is TGTGCCAGCAGTCCCGCACTAGCGGGAGTGCCCAATGAGCAGTTCTTC. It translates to CASSPALAGVPNEQFF.

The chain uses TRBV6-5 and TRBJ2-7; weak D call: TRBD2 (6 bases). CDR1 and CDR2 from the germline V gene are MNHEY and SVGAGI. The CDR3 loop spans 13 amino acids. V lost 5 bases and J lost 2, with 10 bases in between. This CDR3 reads CASSLAIPYEQYF. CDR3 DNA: TGTGCCAGCAGTCTAGCGATTCCCTACGAGCAGTACTTC.

In nucleotides, the CDR3 is TGTGCCAGCAGCCTGACTGCAGGGGGGTTTGAGCAGTTCTTC. This gives the protein CASSLTAGGFEQFF. The chain combines TRBV6-5 with TRBJ2-1; a weak D match, TRBD1 (7 bases). Germline CDR1 and CDR2: MNHEY and SVGAGI. The CDR3 runs to 14 residues. Trimming shortened V by 6 bases and J by 9 bases, and 18 bases separated the two germline ends.

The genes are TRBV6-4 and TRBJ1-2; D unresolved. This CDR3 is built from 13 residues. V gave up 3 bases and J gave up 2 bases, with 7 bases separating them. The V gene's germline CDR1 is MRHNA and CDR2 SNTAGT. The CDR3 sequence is CASSESHNYGYTF. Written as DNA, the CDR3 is TGTGCCAGCAGTGAATCACACAACTATGGCTACACCTTC.

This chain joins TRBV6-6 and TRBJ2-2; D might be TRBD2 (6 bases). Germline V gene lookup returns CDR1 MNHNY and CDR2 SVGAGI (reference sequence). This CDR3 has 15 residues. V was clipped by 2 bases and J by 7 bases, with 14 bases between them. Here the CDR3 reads CASSYLRGNLGELFF. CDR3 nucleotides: TGTGCCAGCAGTTACCTGCGGGGAAACCTCGGGGAGCTGTTTTTT.

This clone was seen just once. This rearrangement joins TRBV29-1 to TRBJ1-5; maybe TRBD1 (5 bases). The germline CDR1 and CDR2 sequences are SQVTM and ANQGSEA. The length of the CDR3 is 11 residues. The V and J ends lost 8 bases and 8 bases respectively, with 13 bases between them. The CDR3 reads CSPRGSKPQHF. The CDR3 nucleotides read TGCAGCCCTCGGGGGAGTAAGCCCCAGCATTTT. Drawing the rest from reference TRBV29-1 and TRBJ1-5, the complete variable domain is SAVISQKPSRDICQRGTSLTIQCQVDSQVTMMFWYRQQPGQSLTLIATANQGSEATYESGFVIDKFPISRPNLTFSTLTVSNMSPEDSSIYLCSPRGSKPQHFGDGTRLSIL.

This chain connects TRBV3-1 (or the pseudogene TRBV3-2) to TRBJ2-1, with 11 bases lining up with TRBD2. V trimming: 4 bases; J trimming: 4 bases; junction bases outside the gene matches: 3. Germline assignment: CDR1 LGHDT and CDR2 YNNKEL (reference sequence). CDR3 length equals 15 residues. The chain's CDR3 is CASSLGTSGYNEQFF. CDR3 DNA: TGTGCCAGCAGCCTCGGGACTAGCGGTTACAATGAGCAGTTCTTC.

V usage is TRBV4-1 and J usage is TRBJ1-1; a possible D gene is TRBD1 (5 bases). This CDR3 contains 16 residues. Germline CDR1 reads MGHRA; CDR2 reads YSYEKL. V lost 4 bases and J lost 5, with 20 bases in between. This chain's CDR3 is CASSRSGRADGTEAFF. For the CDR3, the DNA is TGCGCCAGCAGCCGAAGCGGCAGGGCGGATGGGACTGAAGCTTTCTTT.

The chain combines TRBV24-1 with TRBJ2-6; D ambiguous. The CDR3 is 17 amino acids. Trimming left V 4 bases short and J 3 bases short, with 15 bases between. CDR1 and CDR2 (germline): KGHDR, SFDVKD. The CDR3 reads CATSEAGRTGGANVLTF. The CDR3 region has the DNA TGTGCCACCAGTGAAGCAGGACGGACGGGTGGGGCCAACGTCCTGACTTTC.